Listed here are 7 T cell receptor beta chains from one sample, sequenced in a study of blood T cells in healthy people across ages. Primed by a sample-barcoded 5' primer and a J-beta primer mix, a second PCR proceeded for about 6 to 12 cycles. TCRdb itself ran the 5' RACE reads through MiXCR, one entry per CDR3 protein. In the table there are some 760,000 distinct CDR3 sequences, 25% of which are singletons. These data were also filed under a second study, of T cells of mothers and their children.

Sequenced input: blood. These receptors were obtained from a boy aged 5 to 17 in good health.

This clonotype occurred a few times. The V call is TRBV6-5, the J call TRBJ2-1; 11 nucleotides line up with TRBD1. CDR1 is MNHEY and CDR2 is SVGAGI in the germline V gene. V lost 6 bases and J lost 1; bases outside the gene matches: 2. This CDR3 spans 15 amino acids. CDR3 nucleotide sequence: TGTGCCAGCAGCGGGGACAGGGGGTCCTACAATGAGCAGTTCTTC. Translation gives CASSGDRGSYNEQFF.

Concerning this clonotype: Relative to the germline gene, one junction end is altered; a read error may explain this. This chain links TRBV28 with TRBJ2-5; D gene uncertain. The J call is in doubt because the DNA end fits TRBJ2-7 better. CDR1 and CDR2 from the germline V gene are MDHEN and SYDVKM. The CDR3 totals 10 residues. CDR3 DNA: TGTGCCAGCAGCTCCGACGAGCAGTACTTC. This encodes CASSSDEQYF.

V and J are TRBV6-5 and TRBJ2-7; D is possibly TRBD1 (6 bases). The CDR3 is made up of 16 amino acids. The V end lost 0 bases, the J end lost 0 bases, and 12 bases lay between the germline ends. The germline CDR1 and CDR2 sequences are MNHEY and SVGAGI. The DNA for the CDR3 is TGTGCCAGCAGTTACTCGACCCAGGGACACTCCTACGAGCAGTACTTC. The encoded protein is CASSYSTQGHSYEQYF.

The chain employs TRBV20-1 and TRBJ1-3; D remains unclear. Germline V gives CDR1 DFQATT, CDR2 SNEGSKA (reference sequence). The CDR3 has 16 amino acids. Trimming left V 2 bases short and J 3 bases short, with 17 bases between. CDR3 in amino acids: CSARPRGGWIGNTIYF. CDR3 coding DNA: TGCAGTGCTAGACCCCGGGGAGGATGGATTGGAAACACCATATATTTT.

The gene calls are TRBV12-3 or TRBV12-4 and TRBJ2-2, with 8 nucleotides matching TRBD1. The CDR3 extends over 15 amino acids. V lost 3 bases, J lost 5 bases, and 5 bases stayed unmatched. The CDR3 loop is CASSLFRGPTGELFF. As DNA, the CDR3 is TGTGCCAGCAGTTTGTTCAGGGGGCCGACCGGGGAGCTGTTTTTT.

The genes are TRBV15 and TRBJ1-1; D unresolved. V was clipped by 1 base and J by 1 base, with 7 bases between them. The CDR3 extends over 14 amino acids. CDR1 is LNHNV, CDR2 YYDKDF, per germline (reference sequence). The CDR3 nucleotides read TGTGCCACCAGCAGAGCCCCGGAGAACACTGAAGCTTTCTTT. Encoded protein: CATSRAPENTEAFF. The whole variable domain, remainder taken from reference TRBV15 and TRBJ1-1, is DAMVIQNPRYQVTQFGKPVTLSCSQTLNHNVMYWYQQKSSQAPKLLFHYYDKDFNNEADTPDNFQSRRPNTSFCFLDIRSPGLGDTAMYLCATSRAPENTEAFFGQGTRLTVV.

The J gene is TRBJ2-4, the V gene TRBV19; D not resolved. Germline assignment: CDR1 LNHDA and CDR2 SQIVND (reference sequence). CDR3 size: 13 residues. V was clipped by 5 bases and J by 7 bases, with 12 bases between them. CDR3 region: CASSYSLLNIQYF. The DNA for the CDR3 is TGTGCCAGTAGTTACAGTTTGCTGAACATTCAGTACTTC.